Presented here are 4 T cell receptor beta chains from one specimen sequenced in a study of metastatic and nonmetastatic thyroid tumors. Through MiXCR, TCRdb re-clonotyped the PCR reads. This table holds roughly 12,000 clones, 25% to 40% found once. Thyroid surgery had not been preceded by any treatment in any patient. The sample taken for sequencing was tumor tissue. The receptors were gathered from a female donor with papillary thyroid cancer or a benign thyroid nodule (not recorded which). Some clones in this sample may be carry-over from other donors' samples.

In its sample, this clone was seen a few times. This clone may be a read error of a much larger clone one base away. This chain joins TRBV19 and TRBJ2-3, with D possibly matching TRBD2 (6 bases). The CDR3 totals 16 residues. The germline V gene has CDR1 LNHDA and CDR2 SQIVND (reference sequence). The germline V and J ends were trimmed by 5 bases and 2 bases, with 17 bases remaining between them. The CDR3 region has the DNA TGTGCCAGTAGTGCCCCAAGCGGGTGGGTCACAGATACGCAGTATTTT. Protein sequence: CASSAPSGWVTDTQYF.

The chain employs TRBV7-2 and TRBJ1-1, with D unclear. This CDR3 is built from 14 residues. V was trimmed by 5 bases and J by 0 bases, leaving 10 bases between them. Germline V gives CDR1 SGHTA, CDR2 FQGNSA. As DNA, the CDR3 is TGTGCCAGCAGCCCTCGCGTTATGAACACTGAAGCTTTCTTT. It is translated as CASSPRVMNTEAFF.

This clone came up a few times. This chain connects TRBV6-1 to TRBJ1-3, with 11 nucleotides matching TRBD1. The V gene end was trimmed by 7 bases and the J gene end by 2 bases; junction bases not matched to a gene: 4. In germline, CDR1 is MNHNS, CDR2 SASEGT. This CDR3 has 15 amino acids. The DNA of the CDR3 is TGTGCCAGCATGGGACAGGGGGTAACTGGAAACACCATATATTTT. Translation: CASMGQGVTGNTIYF.

By sample fraction, this clone is medium-sized. This sequence joins TRBV6-1 and TRBJ1-3; D unclear. The CDR3 is 14 amino acids. Trimming removed 2 bases at V and 2 bases at J, with 7 bases between. Germline V gives CDR1 MNHNS, CDR2 SASEGT. In nucleotides, the CDR3 is TGTGCCAGCAGTGAATCTTTACCTGGAAACACCATATATTTT. Translation gives CASSESLPGNTIYF.